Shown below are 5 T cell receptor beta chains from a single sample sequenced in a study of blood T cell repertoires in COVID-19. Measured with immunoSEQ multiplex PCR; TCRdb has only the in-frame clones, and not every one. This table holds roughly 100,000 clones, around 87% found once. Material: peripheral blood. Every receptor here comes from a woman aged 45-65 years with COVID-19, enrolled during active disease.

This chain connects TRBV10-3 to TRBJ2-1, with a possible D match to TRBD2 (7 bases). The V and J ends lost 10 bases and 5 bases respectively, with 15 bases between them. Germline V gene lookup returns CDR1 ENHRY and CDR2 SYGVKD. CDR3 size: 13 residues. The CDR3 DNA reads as TGTGCCACCCTAGGGGGGGAGGACAATGAGCAGTTCTTC. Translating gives CATLGGEDNEQFF.

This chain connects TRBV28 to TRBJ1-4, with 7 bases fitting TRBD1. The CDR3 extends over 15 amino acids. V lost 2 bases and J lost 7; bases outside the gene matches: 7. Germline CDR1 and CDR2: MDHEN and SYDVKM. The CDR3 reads CASSLNRGLGEKLFF. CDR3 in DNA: TGTGCCAGCAGTTTAAACAGGGGTTTAGGTGAAAAACTGTTTTTT.

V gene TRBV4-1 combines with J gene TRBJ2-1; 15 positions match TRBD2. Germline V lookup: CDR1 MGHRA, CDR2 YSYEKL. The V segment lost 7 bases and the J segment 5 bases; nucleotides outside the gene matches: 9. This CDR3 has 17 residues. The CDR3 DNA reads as TGCGCCAGCAACCCCCTAGGACTAGCGGGGGGGAACAATGAGCAGTTCTTC. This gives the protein CASNPLGLAGGNNEQFF.

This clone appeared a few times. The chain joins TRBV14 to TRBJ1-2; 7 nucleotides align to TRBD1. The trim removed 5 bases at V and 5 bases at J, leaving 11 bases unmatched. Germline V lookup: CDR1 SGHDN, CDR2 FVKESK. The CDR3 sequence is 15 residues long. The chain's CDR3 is CASSSRQGATYGYTF. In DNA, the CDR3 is TGTGCCAGCAGCTCAAGACAGGGTGCCACTTATGGCTACACCTTC.

CDR3 amino acids: CASSPGEEAFF. CDR3 coding DNA: TGTGCCAGCTCACCGGGCGAAGAAGCTTTCTTT. The J gene is TRBJ1-1, the V gene TRBV18; no firm D call. Germline V CDR1 and CDR2: KGHSH, LQKENI. The CDR3 is made up of 11 amino acids. V was trimmed by 3 bases and J by 8 bases, leaving 7 bases between them.